This T cell receptor (beta chain) was profiled in a study of blood T cell repertoires in COVID-19. TCRdb keeps only in-frame clones here, not all; method: immunoSEQ multiplex PCR. The table records more than 200,000 clones, about nine tenths of them present only once. V lost 4 bases to trimming and J lost 2 bases; unmatched junction nucleotides: 5. CDR1 MDHEN and CDR2 SYDVKM come from the germline V gene. CDR3 length: 15 residues. The TCR originated in a woman aged 55-70 years with acute or convalescent COVID-19. Sequencing was performed on peripheral blood. The rearrangement uses TRBV28 and TRBJ2-1; 7 nucleotides match TRBD1. The CDR3 is CASSSTGTAYNEQFF. In DNA, the CDR3 is TGTGCCAGCAGTTCTACCGGGACAGCCTACAATGAGCAGTTCTTC.